This record covers a single TCR beta chain. From germline, CDR1 is SGDLS and CDR2 YYNGEE. CDR3 length equals 14 residues. V gave up 4 bases and J gave up 5 bases, with 16 bases separating them. The data belong to a study of T cells after somatic rescue of genetic block. Assay: immunoSEQ multiplex PCR; the TCRdb copy retains only in-frame clones and omits some. The sample lists under 150,000 clones, approximately 90% seen once, with about 1.5% in the top ten. This rearrangement joins TRBV9 to TRBJ2-7; weak D call: TRBD2 (7 bases). This sequence originates from a woman younger than 35. Sequencing was carried out using peripheral blood mononuclear cells (PBMCs). CDR3 sequence: CASSTPGGRNEQYF. DNA for the CDR3: TGTGCCAGCAGCACTCCCGGGGGGCGCAACGAGCAGTACTTC.